This T cell receptor beta chain was identified during a study of technical replicates of blood from a few donors. The CDR3 has 15 amino acids. CDR1 and CDR2 from the germline V gene are SEHNR and FQNEAQ (reference sequence). The V and J ends lost 5 bases and 7 bases respectively, with 15 bases between them. Sequencing used immunoSEQ multiplex PCR; TCRdb keeps in-frame clones, though not all of them. Here the sample spans some 60,000 clones, approximately 87% being singletons. This clone appeared once. V gene TRBV7-9 combines with J gene TRBJ1-6; D gene unclear. The sample comprised PBMCs. The receptor was isolated from a human donor in good health. Some clones in this sample may be carry-over from other donors' samples. CDR3 region: CASSPSGVVNSPLHF. For the CDR3, the DNA is TGTGCCAGCAGCCCGTCCGGGGTGGTGAATTCACCCCTCCACTTT.